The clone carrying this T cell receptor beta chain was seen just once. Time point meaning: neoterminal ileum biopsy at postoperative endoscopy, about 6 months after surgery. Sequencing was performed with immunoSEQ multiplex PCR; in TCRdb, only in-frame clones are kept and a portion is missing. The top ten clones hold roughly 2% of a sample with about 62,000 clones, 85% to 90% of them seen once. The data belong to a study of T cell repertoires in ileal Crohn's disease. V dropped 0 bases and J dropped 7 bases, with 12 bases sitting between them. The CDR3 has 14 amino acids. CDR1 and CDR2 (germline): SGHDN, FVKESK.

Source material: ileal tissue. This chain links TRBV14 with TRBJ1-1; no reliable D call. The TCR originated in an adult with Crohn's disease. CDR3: CASSQERWQVEAFF. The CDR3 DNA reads TGTGCCAGCAGCCAAGAAAGGTGGCAGGTTGAAGCTTTCTTT. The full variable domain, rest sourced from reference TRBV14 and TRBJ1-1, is EAGVTQFPSHSVIEKGQTVTLRCDPISGHDNLYWYRRVMGKEIKFLLHFVKESKQDESGMPNNRFLAERTGGTYSTLKVQPAELEDSGVYFCASSQERWQVEAFFGQGTRLTVV.